These 14 T cell receptor beta chains were all obtained from the same sample, sequenced in a study of neurological immune-mediated disorders. A single record per CDR3 protein comes from TCRdb applying MiXCR to the 5' RACE reads. In the table there are some 43,000 distinct CDR3 sequences, roughly 2.5% of which are singletons. Sequencing used PBMCs. These receptors originate from a man aged 25 to 40 with multiple sclerosis.

In its sample, this clonotype was seen many times. The gene calls are TRBV5-1 and TRBJ1-4; 7 bases line up with TRBD1. The junction had 20 bases not matched to a gene; V was cut back by 7 bases and J by 8 bases. This CDR3 has 17 residues. From germline, CDR1 is SGHRS and CDR2 YFSETQ. The DNA of the CDR3 is TGCGCCAGCGGCTCGCAACCAACAGGGGAATCGGAGGAAAAACTGTTTTTT. Its protein is CASGSQPTGESEEKLFF.

This clonotype was counted many times. This sequence joins TRBV4-2 and TRBJ2-1; TRBD2 might be the D (6 bases). The CDR3 sequence is 15 residues long. With 0 bases removed from V and 7 bases from J, the gap between germline ends came to 13 bases. Germline CDR1 reads LGHNA; CDR2 reads YNFKEQ. For the CDR3, the DNA is TGTGCCAGCAGCCAAGAATATTCCGGGGGTAATGAGCAGTTCTTC. This sequence encodes CASSQEYSGGNEQFF.

This clonotype was observed many times. The chain couples TRBV19 to TRBJ1-4, with a possible D match to TRBD1 (6 bases). Germline lookup yields CDR1 LNHDA and CDR2 SQIVND (reference sequence). V shed 5 bases and J shed 4 bases, with 14 bases lying between them. The CDR3 contains 15 residues. DNA of the CDR3: TGTGCCAGTAGTTCGGACAGCGCGGGTAATGAAAAACTGTTTTTT. Protein: CASSSDSAGNEKLFF.

There are many counts of this clonotype. The chain combines TRBV20-1 with TRBJ2-5, with TRBD1 matching over 7 bases. CDR3 length equals 14 residues. The V gene's germline CDR1 is DFQATT and CDR2 SNEGSKA (reference sequence). The ends lost 4 bases at V and 2 bases at J; junction bases unmatched: 7. The CDR3 DNA reads as TGCAGTGCTACCACCGGGACAGCACAAGAGACCCAGTACTTC. As protein: CSATTGTAQETQYF.

At least ten counts were recorded for this clonotype. The chain uses TRBV12-3 or TRBV12-4 and TRBJ2-1, with D perhaps TRBD1 or TRBD2 (5 bases each). The ends were cut back, 5 bases at V and 9 bases at J, with 23 bases in the middle. CDR3 length equals 16 residues. The CDR3 nucleotides are TGTGCCAGCAGTAGAGGGACCAATCCTAGTCCGAGTGAGCAGTTCTTC. It specifies CASSRGTNPSPSEQFF.

This clonotype was counted ten times or more. V is TRBV7-3 and J is TRBJ2-3; 8 nucleotides line up with TRBD2. Germline lookup yields CDR1 SGHTA and CDR2 FQGTGA. This CDR3 has 18 amino acids. Losses at the gene ends were 2 bases for V and 3 bases for J; bases not matched to a gene: 13. The DNA of the CDR3 is TGTGCCAGCAGCTTAGGCCCAGCGGGAGTCGGTTCGACAGATACGCAGTATTTT. Its protein product is CASSLGPAGVGSTDTQYF.

The chain joins TRBV20-1 to TRBJ2-1; D remains ambiguous. The V gene's germline CDR1 is DFQATT and CDR2 SNEGSKA (reference sequence). V lost 4 bases to trimming and J lost 4 bases, with 11 bases between them. The CDR3 runs 13 residues. DNA for the CDR3: TGCAGTGCTATTAGAGCCCCATACAATGAGCAGTTCTTC. Protein sequence: CSAIRAPYNEQFF.

The sample holds many counts of this clonotype. The V call is TRBV7-9, the J call TRBJ1-4; a weak D match, TRBD1 (5 bases). CDR3 length: 15 amino acids. In germline, CDR1 is SEHNR, CDR2 FQNEAQ (reference sequence). Trimming took off 2 bases at V and 8 bases at J, with 15 bases between the two ends. CDR3 in amino acids: CASSLSRQGGEKLFF. CDR3 sequence (DNA): TGTGCCAGCAGCTTAAGTCGGCAGGGTGGAGAAAAACTGTTTTTT.

This clonotype appeared many times. The rearrangement joins TRBV29-1 to TRBJ1-2, with D uncertain. This CDR3 contains 15 residues. The ends were cut back, 1 base at V and 1 base at J, with 13 bases in the middle. Germline CDR1 SQVTM, CDR2 ANQGSEA. In nucleotides, the CDR3 is TGCAGCGTTGAAGTAGGCCAGACAAATAACTATGGCTACACCTTC. It specifies CSVEVGQTNNYGYTF.

This clonotype was detected ten times or more. The rearrangement joins TRBV4-1 to TRBJ1-1, with TRBD1 as a possible D gene (5 bases). Trimming pared 4 bases from V and 5 bases from J, leaving 14 bases between. There are 14 residues in the CDR3. Germline assignment: CDR1 MGHRA and CDR2 YSYEKL. Here the CDR3 reads CASSRTGAQTEAFF. Written as DNA, the CDR3 is TGCGCCAGCAGCCGTACCGGGGCACAAACTGAAGCTTTCTTT.

This clonotype occurred many times. This sequence joins TRBV7-6 and TRBJ2-5; TRBD1 matches 8 bases. The germline gives CDR1 SGHVS, CDR2 FNYEAQ. The CDR3 is 13 residues long. V shed 7 bases, J shed 6 bases, and the junction held 7 bases outside the gene matches. CDR3 sequence: CASNTGGSKTQYF. The CDR3 bases are TGTGCCAGCAACACAGGGGGGTCAAAGACCCAGTACTTC. Using reference TRBV7-6 and TRBJ2-5 for the parts outside the CDR3, the full variable domain is GAGVSQSPRYKVTKRGQDVALRCDPISGHVSLYWYRQALGQGPEFLTYFNYEAQQDKSGLPNDRFSAERPEGSISTLTIQRTEQRDSAMYRCASNTGGSKTQYFGPGTRLLVL.

This clonotype is categorized as medium-sized. V usage is TRBV25-1 and J usage is TRBJ2-4; TRBD1 agrees at 7 bases. The CDR3 length is 14 residues. The V segment lost 4 bases and the J segment 8 bases; nucleotides outside the gene matches: 8. Germline CDR1 reads MGHDK; CDR2 reads SYGVNS. The CDR3 nucleotides read TGTGCCAGCAGTGGCCTGACAGGGATTGACATTCAGTACTTC. Protein sequence: CASSGLTGIDIQYF.

This clonotype was counted many times. The rearrangement joins TRBV18 to TRBJ2-7; D not certain. V was shortened by 3 bases and J by 0 bases, with 12 bases between the two germline ends. The CDR3 runs 15 residues. Germline CDR1 reads KGHSH; CDR2 reads LQKENI. The chain's CDR3 is CASSPSTLGSYEQYF. DNA of the CDR3: TGTGCCAGCTCACCGTCGACCCTGGGCTCCTACGAGCAGTACTTC.

This clonotype was counted many times. The chain carries TRBV7-2 and TRBJ2-3; 7 bases agree with TRBD1. The CDR3 spans 15 residues. Germline CDR1 reads SGHTA; CDR2 reads FQGNSA. V lost 5 bases and J lost 6; bases outside the gene matches: 11. The CDR3 region is CASSRPSDRVDTQYF. Written as DNA, the CDR3 is TGTGCCAGCAGCCGCCCCTCTGACAGGGTGGATACGCAGTATTTT.